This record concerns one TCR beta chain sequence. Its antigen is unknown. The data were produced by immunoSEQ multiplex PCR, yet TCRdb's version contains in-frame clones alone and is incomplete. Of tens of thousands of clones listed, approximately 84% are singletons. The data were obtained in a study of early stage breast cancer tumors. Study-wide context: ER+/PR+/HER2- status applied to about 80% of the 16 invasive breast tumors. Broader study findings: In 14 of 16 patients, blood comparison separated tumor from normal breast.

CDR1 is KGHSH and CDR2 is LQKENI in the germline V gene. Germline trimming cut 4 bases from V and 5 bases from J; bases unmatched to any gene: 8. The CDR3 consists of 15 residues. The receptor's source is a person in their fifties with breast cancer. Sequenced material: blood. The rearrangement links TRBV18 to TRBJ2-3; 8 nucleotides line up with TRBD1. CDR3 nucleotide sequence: TGTGCCAGCTCACAGAAGACAGGGGTGGTAGATACGCAGTATTTT. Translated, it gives CASSQKTGVVDTQYF.